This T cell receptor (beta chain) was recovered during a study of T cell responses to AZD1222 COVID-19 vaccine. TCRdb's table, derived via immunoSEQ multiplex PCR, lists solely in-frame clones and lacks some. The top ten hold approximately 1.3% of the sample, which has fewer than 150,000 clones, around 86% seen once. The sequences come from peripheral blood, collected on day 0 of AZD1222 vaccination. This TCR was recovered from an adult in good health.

CDR3 protein: CASSSTGGAGEKLFF. CDR3 DNA: TGTGCCAGCAGTTCAACAGGGGGCGCGGGTGAAAAACTGTTTTTT. The chain couples TRBV28 to TRBJ1-4; 9 nucleotides match TRBD1. Per the germline V gene, CDR1 is MDHEN and CDR2 is SYDVKM. Trimming took 4 bases from V and 7 from J; bases not matched to a gene: 7. CDR3 length: 15 amino acids.